These T cell receptor beta chains were read from a single sample in a study of T cell repertoires in aging, cancer and after chemotherapy. A single record per CDR3 protein comes from TCRdb applying MiXCR to the multiplex PCR reads. The sample has roughly 1,900 distinct CDR3 sequences; around 69% are singletons. Sequenced: blood. The receptor source for this set is a human donor with a solid tumor. The CDR3 runs from the conserved cysteine through the conserved F or W. D genes are given only for firm matches. Not all rows give a size; the values are once, few, many and, for expanded clones, a class.

j_call	d_call	clone_size	cdr3_length	v_call	cdr3_aa	cdr3_nt
TRBJ2-1	NA	NA	16	TRBV6-5	CASSPYGRSSYNEQFF	TGTGCCAGCAGCCCGTACGGCAGAAGCTCCTACAATGAGCAGTTCTTC
TRBJ2-5	TRBD1	NA	15	TRBV6-5	CASSPRTGIRETQYF	TGTGCCAGCAGTCCTCGGACAGGGATTCGCGAGACCCAGTACTTC
TRBJ2-7	NA	NA	14	TRBV7-2	CASSLGDNSYEQYF	TGTGCCAGCAGCCTTGGGGACAACAGCTACGAGCAGTACTTC
TRBJ2-1	TRBD2	few	14	TRBV19	CASSLAGGLGEQFF	TGTGCCAGTTCACTAGCGGGAGGGTTGGGTGAGCAGTTCTTC
TRBJ2-5	NA	NA	15	TRBV24-1	CATSDFNRGGETQYF	TGTGCCACCAGTGATTTCAACAGGGGAGGTGAGACCCAGTACTTC
TRBJ2-2	NA	once	15	TRBV6-2/TRBV6-3	CASSYSPDRTGELFF	TGTGCCAGCAGTTACTCGCCAGATCGAACCGGGGAGCTGTTTTTT
TRBJ1-2	NA	once	12	TRBV19	CASRLQGYGYTF	TGTGCCTCCAGACTACAGGGCTATGGCTACACCTTC
TRBJ2-1	NA	NA	15	TRBV12-3/TRBV12-4	CASSLRSGRSNEQFF	TGTGCCAGCAGTTTAAGGAGCGGCAGATCCAATGAGCAGTTCTTC
TRBJ2-1	NA	few	13	TRBV6-1	CASSEALSKEQFF	TGTGCCAGCAGTGAAGCGCTATCAAAAGAGCAGTTCTTC
TRBJ1-1	TRBD1	NA	13	TRBV5-1	CASSSGGASEAFF	TGCGCCAGCAGCTCAGGGGGCGCTTCTGAAGCTTTCTTT
TRBJ1-6	NA	NA	13	TRBV6-6	CASSTGYNSPLHF	TGTGCCAGCAGTACCGGGTATAATTCACCCCTCCACTTT
TRBJ2-7	NA	NA	13	TRBV19	CASSRESWNKQYF	TGTGCCAGTAGCCGGGAATCGTGGAACAAGCAGTACTTC
TRBJ2-2	NA	NA	14	TRBV19	CASSNGIHTGELFF	TGTGCCAGTAGTAACGGGATTCACACCGGGGAGCTGTTTTTT
TRBJ2-1	NA	medium-sized	10	TRBV29-1	CSVTHNEQFF	TGCAGCGTTACACACAATGAGCAGTTCTTC
TRBJ2-1	TRBD2	NA	17	TRBV7-2	CASSRTGLAGGLDEQFF	TGTGCCAGCAGCCGCACGGGACTAGCGGGAGGTCTTGATGAGCAGTTCTTC
TRBJ1-6	NA	NA	15	TRBV5-4	CASSLFQAERSPLHF	TGTGCCAGCAGCTTGTTTCAGGCCGAGCGTTCACCCCTCCACTTT
TRBJ2-3	NA	NA	15	TRBV5-4	CASSLFRDGTDTQYF	TGTGCCAGCAGCTTGTTCAGGGATGGGACAGATACGCAGTATTTT
TRBJ1-1	NA	NA	13	TRBV10-1	CASSEGDGTEAFF	TGCGCCAGCAGTGAGGGCGACGGTACTGAAGCTTTCTTT
TRBJ2-1	TRBD2	NA	15	TRBV6-5	CASSYSGLHYNEQFF	TGTGCCAGCAGTTACTCGGGACTACACTACAATGAGCAGTTCTTC
TRBJ2-5	TRBD1	NA	14	TRBV5-8	CASSEDRGEETQYF	TGTGCCAGCAGCGAGGACAGGGGGGAAGAGACCCAGTACTTC
TRBJ2-1	TRBD2	NA	16	TRBV20-1	CSAPWVSGRAYNEQFF	TGCAGTGCTCCCTGGGTGAGCGGGAGGGCGTACAATGAGCAGTTCTTC
TRBJ2-7	NA	NA	12	TRBV30	CAWSAAGYEQYF	TGTGCCTGGAGTGCGGCCGGGTACGAGCAGTACTTC
TRBJ1-6	TRBD1	NA	16	TRBV6-6	CASRGVARQGGSPLHF	TGTGCCAGCAGAGGGGTGGCGCGGCAGGGGGGTTCACCCCTCCACTTT
TRBJ1-6	NA	NA	15	TRBV6-2/TRBV6-3	CASSYGGADNSPLHF	TGTGCCAGCAGTTACGGCGGTGCGGATAATTCACCCCTCCACTTT
TRBJ2-1	NA	once	13	TRBV6-1	CASGVSDYNEQFF	TGTGCCAGCGGTGTGTCGGATTACAATGAGCAGTTCTTC
TRBJ1-2	NA	NA	15	TRBV30	CAWSVKRELNYGYTF	TGTGCCTGGAGTGTAAAGAGAGAACTAAACTATGGCTACACCTTC
TRBJ2-1	TRBD1	few	17	TRBV14	CASSQDQRRQGNNEQFF	TGTGCCAGCAGCCAAGATCAGAGGCGACAGGGAAACAATGAGCAGTTCTTC
TRBJ2-2	NA	NA	14	TRBV7-2	CASSLEPYTGELFF	TGTGCCAGCAGCTTAGAACCCTACACCGGGGAGCTGTTTTTT
TRBJ1-1	NA	NA	16	TRBV5-6	CASSLAVGVRETEAFF	TGTGCCAGCAGCTTGGCCGTCGGGGTCAGGGAAACTGAAGCTTTCTTT
TRBJ1-2	NA	NA	14	TRBV19	CASSVPGLGYGYTF	TGTGCCAGTAGTGTCCCTGGGCTGGGATATGGCTACACCTTC
TRBJ2-7	TRBD1	NA	15	TRBV6-1	CASREAGTGRYEQYF	TGTGCCAGCAGGGAGGCCGGGACAGGGCGGTACGAGCAGTACTTC
TRBJ1-2	NA	NA	13	TRBV5-4	CASSFRGNYGYTF	TGTGCCAGCAGCTTTAGGGGGAACTATGGCTACACCTTC
TRBJ2-7	NA	few	14	TRBV12-3/TRBV12-4	CASSPGASSYEQYF	TGTGCCAGCAGTCCCGGGGCCTCCTCCTACGAGCAGTACTTC
TRBJ2-1	TRBD2	few	14	TRBV7-2	CASSMGLAGIEQFF	TGTGCCAGCAGCATGGGACTAGCGGGGATTGAGCAGTTCTTC
TRBJ2-3	NA	few	12	TRBV6-5	CASSLSAGTQYF	TGTGCCAGCAGCCTCTCTGCTGGTACGCAGTATTTT
TRBJ1-1	NA	NA	11	TRBV7-9	CASSFSGVAFF	TGTGCCAGCAGCTTTTCGGGGGTAGCTTTCTTT
TRBJ1-2	NA	NA	14	TRBV9	CASSVGTGAGGYTF	TGTGCCAGCAGCGTAGGGACGGGGGCGGGAGGCTACACCTTC
TRBJ2-7	NA	NA	13	TRBV13	CASSLPGAGEQYF	TGTGCCAGCAGCCTACCTGGGGCGGGCGAGCAGTACTTC
TRBJ1-2	NA	NA	13	TRBV27	CASSLGGNYGYTF	TGTGCCAGCAGTTTGGGCGGGAACTATGGCTACACCTTC
TRBJ2-7	NA	NA	14	TRBV6-5	CASSYGAGAYEQYF	TGTGCCAGCAGTTACGGCGCAGGGGCTTACGAGCAGTACTTC
TRBJ2-7	NA	few	13	TRBV7-2	CASSEDPSYEQYF	TGTGCCAGCAGCGAGGATCCATCCTACGAGCAGTACTTC
TRBJ1-6	NA	NA	15	TRBV6-5	CASSWTVGGNSPLHF	TGTGCCAGCTCCTGGACAGTCGGGGGGAATTCACCCCTCCACTTT
TRBJ1-6	TRBD1	few	15	TRBV6-5	CASSGGTGAGSPLHF	TGTGCCAGCAGTGGGGGGACAGGGGCAGGTTCACCCCTCCACTTT
TRBJ2-7	NA	NA	14	TRBV19	CASSGGQPPYEQYF	TGTGCCAGTAGTGGTGGACAGCCCCCCTACGAGCAGTACTTC
TRBJ2-7	TRBD1	NA	12	TRBV20-1	CSAVQGAYEQYF	TGCAGTGCCGTCCAGGGGGCCTACGAGCAGTACTTC
TRBJ1-3	TRBD1	few	15	TRBV6-5	CASSRGQGRENTIYF	TGTGCCAGCAGCCGCGGACAGGGAAGAGAAAACACCATATATTTT